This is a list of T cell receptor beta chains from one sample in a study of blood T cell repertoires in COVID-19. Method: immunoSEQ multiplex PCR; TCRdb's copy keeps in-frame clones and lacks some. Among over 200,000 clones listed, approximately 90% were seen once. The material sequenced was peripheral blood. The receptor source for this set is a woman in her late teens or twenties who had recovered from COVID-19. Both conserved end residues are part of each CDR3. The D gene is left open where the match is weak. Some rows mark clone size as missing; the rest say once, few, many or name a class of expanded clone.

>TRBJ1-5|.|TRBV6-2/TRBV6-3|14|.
TGTGCCAGCAGTTACCCGAAGGGGCGTCAGCCCCAGCATTTT
CASSYPKGRQPQHF
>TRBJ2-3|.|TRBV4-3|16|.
TGCGCCAGCAGCCAAGAATCGGGAGAGGGCACAGATACGCAGTATTTT
CASSQESGEGTDTQYF
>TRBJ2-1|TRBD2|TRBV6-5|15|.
TGTGCCACCGAGAGCAGCGGGAGCGGATTGAATGAGCAGTTCTTC
CATESSGSGLNEQFF
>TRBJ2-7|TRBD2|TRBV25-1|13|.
TGTGCCAGCAGCGCAGGACTAGCGAGCGAGCAGTACTTC
CASSAGLASEQYF
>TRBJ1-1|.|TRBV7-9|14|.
TGTGCCAGCAGCTTTCAGGGAGGAAACACTGAAGCTTTCTTT
CASSFQGGNTEAFF
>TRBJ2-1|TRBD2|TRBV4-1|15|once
TGCGCCAGCAGCCAACTAGCGGGACCATACAATGAGCAGTTCTTC
CASSQLAGPYNEQFF
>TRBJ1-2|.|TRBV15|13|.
TGTGCCACTAGGAGCGGTTCCAACTATGGCTACACCTTC
CATRSGSNYGYTF
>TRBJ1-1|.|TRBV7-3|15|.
TGTGCCAGCAGCTCGGGGGGCAGTCGGAACACTGAAGCTTTCTTT
CASSSGGSRNTEAFF
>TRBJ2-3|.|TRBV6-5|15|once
TGTGCCAGCAGCAGACCGGGACTTAGCACAGATACGCAGTATTTT
CASSRPGLSTDTQYF
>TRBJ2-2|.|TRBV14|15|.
TGTGCCAGCAGCCAAGTCCATAGTGTCACCGGGGAGCTGTTTTTT
CASSQVHSVTGELFF
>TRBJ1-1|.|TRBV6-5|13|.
TGTGCCAGCAGTTACTCCGGGGGCACTGAAGCTTTCTTT
CASSYSGGTEAFF
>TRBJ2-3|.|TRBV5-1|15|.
TGCGCCAGCAGCCCGCGACAGGTCAGCACAGATACGCAGTATTTT
CASSPRQVSTDTQYF
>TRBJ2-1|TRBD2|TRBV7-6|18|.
TGTGCCAGCAGCTTAGTTACTAGCGGGAAGACTCCGGTCAATGAGCAGTTCTTC
CASSLVTSGKTPVNEQFF
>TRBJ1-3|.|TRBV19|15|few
TGTGCCACCCGAATCGGGAAGGCAACTGGAAACACCATATATTTT
CATRIGKATGNTIYF
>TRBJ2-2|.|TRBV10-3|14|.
TGTGCCATCACCGGGAGCAGGCAGGCCGGGGAGCTGTTTTTT
CAITGSRQAGELFF
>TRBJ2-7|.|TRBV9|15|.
TGTGCCAGCAGCGCGGGGAGGCAAGCCCCCTACGAGCAGTACTTC
CASSAGRQAPYEQYF
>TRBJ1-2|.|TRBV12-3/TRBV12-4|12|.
TGTGCCAGCAGTTTTGGGGCAGCCGCTGACACCTTC
CASSFGAAADTF
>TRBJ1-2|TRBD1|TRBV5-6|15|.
TGTGCCAGCAGCGGAGAACGACAGGGGGGTTATGGCTACACCTTC
CASSGERQGGYGYTF
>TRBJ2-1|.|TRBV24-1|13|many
TGTGCCACCAGTTTAGGGGGTTACAATGAGCAGTTCTTC
CATSLGGYNEQFF
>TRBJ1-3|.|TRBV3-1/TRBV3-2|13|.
TGTGCCAGATTACAGGGCTCTGGAAACACCATATATTTT
CARLQGSGNTIYF
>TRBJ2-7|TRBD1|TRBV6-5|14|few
TGTGCCAGCAGTAAGGGACAGGCGGCCTACGAGCAGTACTTC
CASSKGQAAYEQYF
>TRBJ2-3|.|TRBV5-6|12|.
TGTGCCAGCAGCCCCATGACAGATACGCAGTATTTT
CASSPMTDTQYF
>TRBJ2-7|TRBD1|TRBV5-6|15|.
TGTGCCAGCAGCGACCGAGGGGGCTTGTCCTACGAGCAGTACTTC
CASSDRGGLSYEQYF
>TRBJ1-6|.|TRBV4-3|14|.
TGCGCCAGCAGCCTGCAGGGAAGTAATTCACCCCTCCACTTT
CASSLQGSNSPLHF
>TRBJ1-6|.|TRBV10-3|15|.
TGTGCCATCTCGGGCAGGGACTCCTATAATTCACCCCTCCACTTT
CAISGRDSYNSPLHF
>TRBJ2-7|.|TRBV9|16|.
TGTGCCAGCAGCTCCCCCTCCGGCGGGGAAGGATACGAGCAGTACTTC
CASSSPSGGEGYEQYF
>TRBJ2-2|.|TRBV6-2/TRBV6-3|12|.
TGTGCCAGCAGCCCCCTCACCGGGGAGCTGTTTTTT
CASSPLTGELFF
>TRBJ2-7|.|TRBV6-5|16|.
TGTGCCAGCAGTTCCTTGGGCGGGTCTTCCCCCTACGAGCAGTACTTC
CASSSLGGSSPYEQYF
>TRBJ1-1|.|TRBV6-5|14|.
TGTGCCAGCAGCCTCCATCAGGGGAGCACTGAAGCTTTCTTT
CASSLHQGSTEAFF